These T cell receptor beta chains were read from a single sample in a study of T-cell reconstitution after alpha-beta-depleted transplantation in children. One entry per CDR3 protein results from TCRdb running MiXCR on the PCR reads. The data contain about 440,000 distinct CDR3 sequences, around 46% of them seen just once; the ten biggest clones take up around a quarter. The sequences come from PBMCs, collected before TCRalphabeta/CD19-depleted stem cell transplant. Receptors originate from a girl under 10 years old with aplastic anemia, due to receive a stem cell transplant. The CDR3 runs from the conserved cysteine through the conserved F or W. Each record gives: clone size, D gene, J gene, V gene, CDR3 protein, CDR3 DNA. D genes are given only for firm matches. Rows give clone size only sometimes, using once, few, many, or a class for an expanded clone.

many	TRBD2	TRBJ2-7	TRBV28	CASSFLGSGSEQYF	TGTGCCAGCAGCTTTTTGGGTAGCGGGAGTGAGCAGTACTTC
-	TRBD2	TRBJ2-7	TRBV15	CATSHGTGGFYEQYF	TGTGCCACCAGCCATGGGACGGGAGGATTCTACGAGCAGTACTTC
-	TRBD1	TRBJ2-7	TRBV20-1	CSAPDRAYEQYF	TGCAGTGCTCCTGACAGGGCCTACGAGCAGTACTTC
-	-	TRBJ1-1	TRBV28	CASSLPRDEAFF	TGTGCCAGCAGCCTCCCGAGAGATGAAGCTTTCTTT
-	-	TRBJ2-3	TRBV20-1	CSTLATDGDTQYF	TGCAGTACCTTAGCGACTGATGGAGATACGCAGTATTTT
-	-	TRBJ2-1	TRBV6-5	CASVASGGGNEQFF	TGTGCCAGCGTTGCCTCCGGGGGTGGGAATGAGCAGTTCTTC
-	-	TRBJ2-5	TRBV7-9	CASSLSRQISQETQYF	TGTGCCAGCAGCTTAAGCAGACAGATATCGCAAGAGACCCAGTACTTC
few	-	TRBJ1-1	TRBV7-8	CASSLGGGAFF	TGTGCCAGCAGCTTAGGGGGGGGAGCTTTCTTT
-	-	TRBJ2-6	TRBV20-1	CSARQAGANVLTF	TGCAGTGCTAGGCAGGCCGGGGCCAACGTCCTGACTTTC
-	-	TRBJ2-5	TRBV29-1	CSGNWGGQETQYF	TGCAGCGGTAATTGGGGAGGCCAAGAGACCCAGTACTTC
-	TRBD2	TRBJ2-7	TRBV28	CASSFILSGGTVEQYF	TGTGCCAGCAGTTTCATACTAAGCGGGGGCACTGTCGAGCAGTACTTC
few	TRBD1	TRBJ2-5	TRBV7-6	CASSYRGSKETQYF	TGTGCCAGCAGCTACAGGGGTAGTAAAGAGACCCAGTACTTC
-	-	TRBJ2-7	TRBV5-1	CASSVTGTPYEQYF	TGCGCCAGCAGCGTTACAGGGACCCCGTACGAGCAGTACTTC
-	-	TRBJ2-1	TRBV5-1	CASSSQRSSYNEQFF	TGCGCCAGCAGCTCCCAGCGGAGCTCCTACAATGAGCAGTTCTTC
-	-	TRBJ1-3	TRBV6-1	CASSARVGTNTIYF	TGTGCCAGCAGTGCGCGGGTTGGAACAAACACCATATATTTT
few	TRBD2	TRBJ2-7	TRBV7-9	CASSFSSGSGDEQYF	TGTGCCAGCAGCTTCTCTAGCGGAAGCGGGGACGAGCAGTACTTC
many	-	TRBJ2-7	TRBV5-1	CASSLVGEQYF	TGCGCCAGCAGCTTGGTCGGCGAGCAGTACTTC
many	TRBD1	TRBJ2-2	TRBV9	CASSTRDRPGELFF	TGTGCCAGCAGCACAAGGGACAGACCCGGGGAGCTGTTTTTT
-	TRBD1	TRBJ2-2	TRBV7-9	CASSPRTGGGTGELFF	TGTGCCAGCAGCCCGAGGACAGGGGGCGGGACCGGGGAGCTGTTTTTT
many	-	TRBJ1-6	TRBV5-1	CASSSSPTEVSPLHF	TGCGCCAGCAGCTCGTCCCCGACAGAGGTTTCACCCCTCCACTTT
many	-	TRBJ1-1	TRBV7-2	CASSFSGQLMNTEAFF	TGTGCCAGCAGCTTTTCCGGACAGCTTATGAACACTGAAGCTTTCTTT
-	-	TRBJ2-7	TRBV29-1	CSVEKAPGASYEQYF	TGCAGCGTTGAAAAAGCCCCAGGAGCCTCCTACGAGCAGTACTTC
-	TRBD1	TRBJ2-7	TRBV7-9	CASSLDGTGRPSYEQYF	TGTGCCAGCAGCTTAGACGGGACAGGCAGACCGTCCTACGAGCAGTACTTC
once	TRBD2	TRBJ2-5	TRBV5-1	CASSLAPIAGGPWDETQYF	TGCGCCAGCAGCTTGGCCCCTATAGCGGGGGGGCCGTGGGATGAGACCCAGTACTTC
few	TRBD1	TRBJ2-7	TRBV28	CASSVTGTGRYEQYF	TGTGCCAGCAGTGTAACCGGGACAGGTCGTTACGAGCAGTACTTC
-	TRBD2	TRBJ2-7	TRBV7-2	CASSHGTSGSEQYF	TGTGCCAGCAGCCATGGGACTAGCGGGAGCGAGCAGTACTTC
-	-	TRBJ1-5	TRBV11-2	CASSLGKVSNQPQHF	TGTGCCAGCAGCTTAGGAAAGGTGTCCAATCAGCCCCAGCATTTT
-	TRBD1	TRBJ2-6	TRBV12-3/TRBV12-4	CASSLGQGEYGANVLTF	TGTGCCAGCAGTTTAGGGCAGGGGGAGTATGGGGCCAACGTCCTGACTTTC
many	-	TRBJ1-1	TRBV29-1	CSVDGGSYTEAFF	TGCAGCGTTGACGGGGGCTCGTACACTGAAGCTTTCTTT
few	TRBD2	TRBJ2-7	TRBV2	CASKGTSGRDEQYF	TGTGCCAGCAAGGGGACTAGCGGGAGAGACGAGCAGTACTTC
-	-	TRBJ2-3	TRBV5-1	CASSQFRDPPDTQYF	TGCGCCAGCAGCCAATTCCGGGATCCACCAGATACGCAGTATTTT
-	-	TRBJ1-2	TRBV10-3	CATRTTGDYGYTF	TGTGCCACCCGGACTACGGGGGACTATGGCTACACCTTC
-	TRBD1	TRBJ2-6	TRBV10-3	CAISGTGGSGANVLTF	TGTGCCATCAGTGGGACAGGGGGCTCTGGGGCCAACGTCCTGACTTTC
-	-	TRBJ2-1	TRBV5-8	CASSLVHRQQFF	TGTGCCAGCAGCTTGGTCCACCGTCAGCAGTTCTTC
many	TRBD1	TRBJ2-3	TRBV4-1	CASSQDPQHRQGQAATDTQYF	TGCGCCAGCAGCCAAGATCCGCAACACAGACAGGGGCAAGCGGCCACAGATACGCAGTATTTT
-	-	TRBJ2-3	TRBV20-1	CSAKGTGREYGADTQYF	TGCAGTGCTAAGGGGACCGGAAGGGAGTATGGAGCAGATACGCAGTATTTT
-	-	TRBJ2-7	TRBV5-1	CASSLRGSGLPYEQYF	TGCGCCAGCAGCTTAAGGGGAAGCGGTCTTCCCTACGAGCAGTACTTC
-	-	TRBJ2-3	TRBV19	CATATDTQYF	TGTGCCACTGCCACAGATACGCAGTATTTT
-	-	TRBJ1-5	TRBV6-5	CASSYRANQPQHF	TGTGCCAGCAGTTACAGGGCCAATCAGCCCCAGCATTTT
few	-	TRBJ2-7	TRBV30	CAWSDTYEQYF	TGTGCCTGGAGTGATACGTACGAGCAGTACTTC
many	-	TRBJ2-1	TRBV18	CASSLEGAGTYNEQFF	TGTGCCAGCTCACTAGAGGGTGCGGGAACCTACAATGAGCAGTTCTTC
-	TRBD2	TRBJ2-5	TRBV4-1	CASSQYGDLAGGSETQYF	TGCGCCAGCAGCCAATACGGGGACCTAGCGGGAGGGTCAGAGACCCAGTACTTC
-	-	TRBJ2-1	TRBV12-2	CASRQDPGGPLGNEQFF	TGTGCAAGTCGTCAGGATCCGGGAGGGCCTTTGGGCAATGAGCAGTTCTTC
once	-	TRBJ2-1	TRBV19	CATVGERRSYNEQFF	TGTGCCACCGTGGGCGAACGGAGGTCCTACAATGAGCAGTTCTTC
-	-	TRBJ2-1	TRBV10-3	CAISPDGSYNEQFF	TGTGCCATCAGTCCCGACGGATCCTACAATGAGCAGTTCTTC
-	-	TRBJ2-7	TRBV27	CASSFSGLATYEQYF	TGTGCCAGCAGTTTTTCGGGACTCGCTACCTACGAGCAGTACTTC
-	TRBD2	TRBJ2-1	TRBV7-3	CASSLRAGGLIYNEQFF	TGTGCCAGCAGCTTAAGAGCGGGAGGGCTTATTTACAATGAGCAGTTCTTC
-	TRBD2	TRBJ2-2	TRBV5-1	CASSPGGDTGELFF	TGCGCCAGCAGTCCCGGGGGGGACACCGGGGAGCTGTTTTTT
-	TRBD2	TRBJ2-1	TRBV7-9	CASSPAGLAANEQFF	TGTGCCAGCAGCCCAGCGGGACTAGCGGCCAATGAGCAGTTCTTC
few	TRBD1	TRBJ1-4	TRBV5-1	CASSPGDSNEKLFF	TGCGCCAGCAGCCCGGGGGACAGTAATGAAAAACTGTTTTTT
few	-	TRBJ1-5	TRBV20-1	CSALGGGGRPQHF	TGCAGTGCCTTGGGGGGGGGCGGTCGGCCCCAGCATTTT